The next 27 T cell receptor beta chains were all read from a single sample in a study of OX40 agonist ivuxolimab in advanced cancers. Assay used: immunoSEQ multiplex PCR; TCRdb lists only in-frame clones, some missing. The sample has about 58,000 clones, 91% seen once. Sequencing used CD4+ or CD8+ T cells sorted from blood, obtained in a trial of the OX40 agonist ivuxolimab. The receptors originated from an adult with an advanced solid tumor such as melanoma, head and neck, liver or kidney cancer.

The CDR3 DNA reads TGTGCCATCAGTGAGTCGGGGGACCCCCAGCATTTT. Protein sequence: CAISESGDPQHF. The chain carries TRBV10-3 and TRBJ1-5; tentative D call: TRBD1 (5 bases). CDR3 length: 12 amino acids. Germline-derived CDR1 and CDR2 are ENHRY and SYGVKD. V lost 0 bases to trimming and J lost 10 bases, with 7 bases between them.

DNA for the CDR3: TGTGCCAGTAGTATTTCGAGAGACACAGATACGCAGTATTTT. Protein product: CASSISRDTDTQYF. V usage is TRBV19 and J usage is TRBJ2-3, with D uncertain. The CDR3 extends over 14 amino acids. The germline gives CDR1 LNHDA, CDR2 SQIVND (reference sequence). The ends were cut back, 3 bases at V and 2 bases at J, with 9 bases in the middle.

The rearrangement joins TRBV18 to TRBJ1-1; D may be TRBD1 (6 bases). Germline CDR1 reads KGHSH; CDR2 reads LQKENI. V was clipped by 3 bases and J by 0 bases, with 11 bases between them. The CDR3 runs 15 residues. CDR3 protein: CASSPRQELNTEAFF. In DNA, the CDR3 is TGTGCCAGCTCACCTCGACAGGAGCTGAACACTGAAGCTTTCTTT. The full variable domain, its missing parts supplied by reference TRBV18 and TRBJ1-1, is NAGVMQNPRHLVRRRGQEARLRCSPMKGHSHVYWYRQLPEEGLKFMVYLQKENIIDESGMPKERFSAEFPKEGPSILRIQQVVRGDSAAYFCASSPRQELNTEAFFGQGTRLTVV.

This chain links TRBV20-1 with TRBJ1-1; possibly TRBD1 for D (5 bases). In germline, CDR1 is DFQATT, CDR2 SNEGSKA (reference sequence). Trimming left V 7 bases short and J 8 bases short, with 14 bases between. CDR3 length equals 11 residues. CDR3 in amino acids: CSGRRGTEAFF. The DNA for the CDR3 is TGCAGTGGCCGGAGGGGAACCGAAGCTTTCTTT.

This chain uses TRBV6-6 with TRBJ1-2, with D possibly being TRBD1 (6 bases). Germline loops: CDR1 MNHNY, CDR2 SVGAGI (reference sequence). The ends were cut back, 8 bases at V and 4 bases at J, with 14 bases in the middle. CDR3 size: 13 residues. In nucleotides, the CDR3 is TGTGCCAGCGGAGGACAGCAGCTCTATGGCTACACCTTC. Its translation is CASGGQQLYGYTF.

This clone occurred a few times. The chain is built from TRBV19 and TRBJ1-1, with D unclear. CDR1 is LNHDA and CDR2 is SQIVND in the germline V gene (reference sequence). Deletions cut 5 bases from V and 3 bases from J, with 7 bases between. The CDR3 is 12 residues long. CDR3 DNA sequence: TGTGCCAGTAGTGGTGCGTACACTGAAGCTTTCTTT. It is translated as CASSGAYTEAFF. Filled out from reference TRBV19 and TRBJ1-1, the complete variable domain reads DGGITQSPKYLFRKEGQNVTLSCEQNLNHDAMYWYRQDPGQGLRLIYYSQIVNDFQKGDIAEGYSVSREKKESFPLTVTSAQKNPTAFYLCASSGAYTEAFFGQGTRLTVV.

The chain has TRBV7-9 and TRBJ2-3; TRBD2 agrees at 12 bases. This CDR3 is 15 amino acids long. The V gene end was trimmed by 1 base and the J gene end by 5 bases; junction bases not matched to a gene: 1. CDR1 and CDR2 (germline): SEHNR, FQNEAQ (reference sequence). Written as DNA, the CDR3 is TGTGCCAGCAGCTTAGTGGGACTAGCGGGAGATACGCAGTATTTT. Its translation: CASSLVGLAGDTQYF.

This chain links TRBV4-1 with TRBJ2-3, with D possibly being TRBD1 (5 bases). CDR3 length: 14 amino acids. The V end was cut by 1 base, the J end by 5 bases, with 10 bases between. Looked up from germline, CDR1 is MGHRA and CDR2 is YSYEKL. Written as DNA, the CDR3 is TGCGCCAGCAGCCAAGGGGGCAGTCTAGATACGCAGTATTTT. It codes for CASSQGGSLDTQYF.

With respect to this clone: The germline gene is not matched at one end of the junction; a read error may be the cause. This chain links TRBV28 with TRBJ2-5, with 7 positions matching TRBD1. CDR1 MDHEN and CDR2 SYDVKM come from the germline V gene. The CDR3 consists of 15 residues. The CDR3 protein is CASSLLGQTQEAQYF. As DNA, the CDR3 is TGTGCCAGCAGTTTATTGGGACAGACCCAAGAGGCCCAGTACTTC.

The CDR3 DNA follows: TGCGCCAGCAGCTTGGGTCTTAACACTGAAGCTTTCTTT. Translated: CASSLGLNTEAFF. The rearrangement uses TRBV5-1 and TRBJ1-1, with D unclear. V shed 0 bases and J shed 2 bases, with 5 bases lying between them. CDR3 length equals 13 residues. The germline V gene has CDR1 SGHRS and CDR2 YFSETQ. Full variable domain (missing parts from reference TRBV5-1 and TRBJ1-1): KAGVTQTPRYLIKTRGQQVTLSCSPISGHRSVSWYQQTPGQGLQFLFEYFSETQRNKGNFPGRFSGRQFSNSRSEMNVSTLELGDSALYLCASSLGLNTEAFFGQGTRLTVV.

The chain carries TRBV19 and TRBJ1-1; the D is unclear. CDR1 LNHDA and CDR2 SQIVND come from the germline V gene (reference sequence). The CDR3 is made up of 12 amino acids. Trimming removed 7 bases at V and 5 bases at J, with 11 bases between. CDR3: CASKTEWTEAFF. In DNA form, the CDR3 reads TGTGCCAGTAAGACTGAATGGACTGAAGCTTTCTTT.

CDR3 amino acids: CASSQRQGADGYTF. In nucleotides, the CDR3 is TGTGCCAGCAGCCAAAGACAGGGGGCAGATGGCTACACCTTC. This chain uses TRBV4-2 with TRBJ1-2, with 10 bases matching TRBD1. The germline gives CDR1 LGHNA, CDR2 YNFKEQ. The CDR3 extends over 14 amino acids. V lost 2 bases, J lost 6 bases, and 3 bases stayed unmatched.

The chain carries TRBV5-8 and TRBJ2-1, with 9 nucleotides matching TRBD2. The CDR3 is 14 residues long. The junction had 2 bases not matched to a gene; V was cut back by 2 bases and J by 5 bases. The germline CDR1 and CDR2 sequences are SGHTS and YDEGEE. Written as DNA, the CDR3 is TGTGCCAGCAGCTTCGCTAGCGGGAACAATGAGCAGTTCTTC. Translation: CASSFASGNNEQFF.

The rearrangement links TRBV15 to TRBJ2-3; TRBD2 agrees at 14 bases. The J segment lost 4 bases and the V segment lost 0 bases, leaving 6 bases of the junction unmatched. The CDR3 is 18 residues long. The germline CDR1 and CDR2 sequences are LNHNV and YYDKDF (reference sequence). As DNA, the CDR3 is TGTGCCACCAGCAGAGATCTCCCGACTAGCGGGAGGGCAGATACGCAGTATTTT. It yields the protein CATSRDLPTSGRADTQYF.

This chain connects TRBV19 to TRBJ1-1; 8 nucleotides match TRBD1. CDR1 is LNHDA and CDR2 is SQIVND in the germline V gene (reference sequence). The CDR3 is 14 residues long. V was pared by 3 bases and J by 3 bases, with 3 bases of the junction left unmatched. CDR3 in amino acids: CASSITGGYTEAFF. DNA for the CDR3: TGTGCCAGTAGTATTACAGGGGGTTACACTGAAGCTTTCTTT. The full variable domain, with the rest looked up from reference TRBV19 and TRBJ1-1, is DGGITQSPKYLFRKEGQNVTLSCEQNLNHDAMYWYRQDPGQGLRLIYYSQIVNDFQKGDIAEGYSVSREKKESFPLTVTSAQKNPTAFYLCASSITGGYTEAFFGQGTRLTVV.

The gene calls are TRBV5-1 and TRBJ2-2; no reliable D call. The V and J ends lost 0 bases and 3 bases respectively, with 9 bases between them. The CDR3 contains 15 residues. Per germline, CDR1 SGHRS and CDR2 YFSETQ. The CDR3 bases are TGCGCCAGCAGCTTGGTGGCTGGGCACACCGGGGAGCTGTTTTTT. Translating gives CASSLVAGHTGELFF.

The chain combines TRBV28 with TRBJ2-3, with D uncertain. The length of the CDR3 is 12 residues. Looked up from germline, CDR1 is MDHEN and CDR2 is SYDVKM. V dropped 6 bases and J dropped 2 bases, with 6 bases sitting between them. CDR3 region: CASSPNTDTQYF. The CDR3 nucleotides are TGTGCCAGCAGCCCGAACACAGATACGCAGTATTTT.

The chain is built from TRBV11-2 and TRBJ1-4; D might be TRBD1 (6 bases). CDR3 size: 16 residues. Germline CDR1 and CDR2: SGHAT and FQNNGV. Trimming cost V 3 bases and J 1 base, with 12 bases left between them. CDR3 DNA sequence: TGTGCCAGCAGCTTGCAGGGGTTGGGAACTAATGAAAAACTGTTTTTT. Its translation is CASSLQGLGTNEKLFF.

This chain uses TRBV30 with TRBJ1-2; D remains ambiguous. Germline-derived CDR1 and CDR2 are GTSNPN and SVGIG (reference sequence). The CDR3 is made up of 12 amino acids. With 5 bases removed from V and 4 bases from J, the gap between germline ends came to 11 bases. In DNA, the CDR3 is TGTGCCTGGGGCCCCGGCCCCTATGGCTACACCTTC. Translated: CAWGPGPYGYTF.

This chain links TRBV2 with TRBJ2-3; 9 bases fit TRBD1. J lost 4 bases, V lost 10 bases, and 12 bases had no gene match. This CDR3 spans 15 amino acids. CDR1 SNHLY and CDR2 FYNNEI come from the germline V gene. Here the CDR3 reads CATSGDRVGPDTQYF. DNA for the CDR3: TGTGCCACCAGCGGGGACAGGGTAGGGCCAGATACGCAGTATTTT.

The rearrangement links TRBV30 to TRBJ1-2; D perhaps matches TRBD1 (5 bases). Per the germline V gene, CDR1 is GTSNPN and CDR2 is SVGIG (reference sequence). The germline V and J ends were trimmed by 3 bases and 2 bases, with 16 bases remaining between them. The CDR3 is made up of 15 amino acids. Written as DNA, the CDR3 is TGTGCCTGGAGGGATGGGGTACAGGCCAACTATGGCTACACCTTC. As protein: CAWRDGVQANYGYTF.

This sequence joins TRBV30 and TRBJ1-4, with TRBD1 matching over 7 bases. With V trimmed by 8 bases and J by 3 bases, 6 bases remained unmatched. This CDR3 spans 13 amino acids. Germline V CDR1 and CDR2: GTSNPN, SVGIG (reference sequence). The CDR3 nucleotides are TGTGCCATTAGTCAGGGGGCTAATGAAAAACTGTTTTTT. Encoded protein: CAISQGANEKLFF.

With respect to this clone: At one end the junction does not follow the germline gene, possibly because of a read error. The rearrangement joins TRBV7-9 to TRBJ2-7, with D uncertain. The germline CDR1 and CDR2 sequences are SEHNR and FQNEAQ (reference sequence). This CDR3 region has 14 residues. The CDR3 is CASSLGGITANLTF. CDR3 DNA: TGTGCCAGCAGCTTAGGAGGAATTACGGCGAATCTCACTTTC.

V is TRBV30 and J is TRBJ2-3; 9 nucleotides agree with TRBD2. The V gene's germline CDR1 is GTSNPN and CDR2 SVGIG (reference sequence). The CDR3 spans 14 residues. Trimming took 4 bases from V and 2 from J; bases not matched to a gene: 4. The CDR3 coding sequence is TGTGCCTGGAAGTCTAGCGGGGCCACAGATACGCAGTATTTT. Its protein is CAWKSSGATDTQYF.

The gene calls are TRBV30 and TRBJ2-2; D unresolved. The germline V and J ends were trimmed by 2 bases and 3 bases, with 16 bases remaining between them. This CDR3 has 16 amino acids. Germline-derived CDR1 and CDR2 are GTSNPN and SVGIG (reference sequence). The CDR3 here is CAWSLTDGPDTGELFF. The DNA of the CDR3 is TGTGCCTGGAGTTTGACGGACGGACCCGACACCGGGGAGCTGTTTTTT.

The chain combines TRBV25-1 with TRBJ1-1; the match to TRBD1 covers 10 bases. Per the germline V gene, CDR1 is MGHDK and CDR2 is SYGVNS. V trimming: 7 bases; J trimming: 0 bases; junction bases outside the gene matches: 8. The CDR3 contains 16 residues. CDR3 in amino acids: CASTPRTGGMNTEAFF. The CDR3 nucleotides read TGTGCCAGCACCCCCCGGACAGGGGGGATGAACACTGAAGCTTTCTTT.

This clone was recorded only once. An end of the junction does not agree with germline; a read error may underlie this. This chain uses TRBV20-1 with TRBJ2-3; D is possibly TRBD2 (5 bases). The length of the CDR3 is 11 residues. Germline values: CDR1 DFQATT, CDR2 SNEGSKA (reference sequence). CDR3 region: CGSRHTDTQYF. The DNA of the CDR3 is TGTGGGAGCCGGCACACAGATACGCAGTATTTT.